A single sample gave rise to the 9 T cell receptor beta chains below, sequenced in a study of T cells in Graves' hyperthyroidism and ophthalmopathy. Amplified TCR beta CDR3 regions came from RNA transcripts. The TCR CDR3 first-round RT-PCR relied on the HTBI primer set. TCRdb reanalysed the multiplex PCR reads using MiXCR and keeps one entry per CDR3 protein. The table records about 640,000 distinct CDR3 sequences, just under 45% of them present only once. The specimen was peripheral blood or thyroid tissue (not recorded which). The receptors come from an adult man with Graves' disease, either hyperthyroidism or ophthalmopathy (not recorded which).

V and J are TRBV20-1 and TRBJ1-5; D ambiguous. V shed 7 bases and J shed 0 bases, with 16 bases lying between them. The germline V gene has CDR1 DFQATT and CDR2 SNEGSKA (reference sequence). CDR3 length: 15 residues. The CDR3 sequence is CSGPQPFISNQPQHF. Written as DNA, the CDR3 is TGCAGTGGCCCCCAACCTTTCATTAGCAATCAGCCCCAGCATTTT.

This clonotype came up a few times. This chain uses TRBV9 with TRBJ1-1; D unresolved. From germline, CDR1 is SGDLS and CDR2 YYNGEE. The CDR3 totals 13 residues. Deletions cut 0 bases from V and 3 bases from J, with 6 bases between. CDR3 DNA sequence: TGTGCCAGCAGCGTAGTAGATCACACTGAAGCTTTCTTT. It translates to CASSVVDHTEAFF.

About this clonotype itself: One end of the junction is discordant with germline, which a read error may explain. V is TRBV25-1 and J is TRBJ1-3, with D possibly matching TRBD1 (5 bases). The CDR3 is made up of 14 amino acids. CDR1 and CDR2 (germline): MGHDK, SYGVNS. The CDR3 loop is CASSDRTIRSTIHF. The CDR3 DNA reads TGTGCCAGCAGTGATCGGACAATCAGAAGCACCATACATTTT.

The chain has TRBV28 and TRBJ1-2; D is possibly TRBD1 (5 bases). Germline V gives CDR1 MDHEN, CDR2 SYDVKM. The ends were cut back, 7 bases at V and 7 bases at J, with 13 bases in the middle. The CDR3 consists of 12 residues. The CDR3 region is CASTPQGRGYTF. The CDR3 DNA reads TGTGCCAGCACACCGCAGGGTCGTGGCTACACCTTC.

V and J are TRBV25-1 and TRBJ1-6; D may be TRBD1 (5 bases). V was cut by 3 bases and J by 0 bases, with 12 bases left in between. The germline CDR1 and CDR2 sequences are MGHDK and SYGVNS. The CDR3 is 17 residues long. This CDR3 is CASSEDTQSSYNSPLHF. For the CDR3, the DNA is TGTGCCAGCAGTGAGGACACCCAAAGCTCCTATAATTCACCCCTCCACTTT.

This clonotype has only a few counts. The chain joins TRBV12-5 to TRBJ2-5; 7 positions match TRBD1. Germline-derived CDR1 and CDR2 are LGHNT and FRNRAP. V lost 2 bases and J lost 2; bases outside the gene matches: 8. CDR3 length: 16 residues. This chain's CDR3 is CASGLFLTGTQETQYF. DNA for the CDR3: TGTGCTAGTGGTTTGTTCCTGACAGGGACGCAAGAGACCCAGTACTTC.

This clonotype was seen a few times. The chain carries TRBV12-3 or TRBV12-4 and TRBJ1-4, with D unclear. V was cut by 9 bases and J by 10 bases, with 18 bases left in between. The CDR3 contains 13 residues. In nucleotides, the CDR3 is TGTGCCAGTTGTATCCCAGGACGAGGAAAACTGTTTTTT. It encodes CASCIPGRGKLFF.

Remarks on this clonotype: This may stem from a read error, because a much larger clone lies one nucleotide away. Likely a read error: the CDR3 ends without its conserved phenylalanine or tryptophan. The V and J genes are TRBV10-1 and TRBJ1-2; D not resolved. The CDR3 has 13 amino acids. Germline loops: CDR1 WNHNN, CDR2 SYGVQD (reference sequence). Trimming stripped 2 bases from V and 7 bases from J, with 11 bases between. The CDR3 bases are TGCGCCAGCAGTGAGGCGAGAGGACGTGGCTACACCTCC. Amino acid sequence: CASSEARGRGYTS.

V usage is TRBV15 and J usage is TRBJ2-2, with D tentatively TRBD2 (6 bases). CDR3 length: 13 amino acids. V shed 2 bases and J shed 7 bases, with 8 bases lying between them. Germline CDR1 reads LNHNV; CDR2 reads YYDKDF (reference sequence). Here the CDR3 DNA reads TGTGCCACCAGCAGACTGCGGGGCGGGGAGCTGTTTTTT. Translation gives CATSRLRGGELFF.